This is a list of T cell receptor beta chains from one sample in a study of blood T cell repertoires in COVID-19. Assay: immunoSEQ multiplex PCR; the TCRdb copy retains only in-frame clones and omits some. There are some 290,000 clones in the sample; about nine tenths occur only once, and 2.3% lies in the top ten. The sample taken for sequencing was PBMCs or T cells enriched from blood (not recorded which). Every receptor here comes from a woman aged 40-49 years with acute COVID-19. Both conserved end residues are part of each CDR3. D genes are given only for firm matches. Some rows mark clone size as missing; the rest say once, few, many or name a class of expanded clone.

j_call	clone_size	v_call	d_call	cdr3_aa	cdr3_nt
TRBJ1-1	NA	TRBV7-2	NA	CASSLAQGQPMNTEAFF	TGTGCCAGCAGCTTAGCGCAAGGACAGCCGATGAACACTGAAGCTTTCTTT
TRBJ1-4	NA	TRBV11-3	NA	CASSSRDRNEKLFF	TGTGCCAGCAGCTCACGTGACAGGAATGAAAAACTGTTTTTT
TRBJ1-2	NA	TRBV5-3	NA	CARSLLSRGSNYGYTF	TGTGCCAGAAGCCTGCTGTCCCGGGGATCTAACTATGGCTACACCTTC
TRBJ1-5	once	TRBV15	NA	CATSSSAGLSYSSNQPQHF	TGTGCCACCAGCAGTTCAGCGGGATTGAGCTATAGTAGCAATCAGCCCCAGCATTTT
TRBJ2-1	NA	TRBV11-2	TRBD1	CASSLRGQSNEQFF	TGTGCCAGCAGCTTAAGGGGGCAGTCCAATGAGCAGTTCTTC
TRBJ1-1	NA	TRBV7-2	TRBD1	CATLPGQGLNTEAFF	TGTGCCACTCTTCCGGGACAGGGATTGAACACTGAAGCTTTCTTT
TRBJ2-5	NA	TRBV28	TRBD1	CASSSPAAGGILETQYF	TGTGCCAGCAGTTCTCCTGCGGCAGGGGGCATATTGGAGACCCAGTACTTC
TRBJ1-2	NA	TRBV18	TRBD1	CASSPQDRIAYGYTF	TGTGCCAGCTCACCGCAGGACAGGATAGCCTATGGCTACACCTTC
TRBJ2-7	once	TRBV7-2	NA	CASSSATMAARGFEQYF	TGTGCCAGCAGCTCCGCTACTATGGCAGCCCGGGGGTTCGAGCAGTACTTC
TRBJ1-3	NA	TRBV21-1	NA	CARDRGNTIYF	TGTGCCAGGGACAGGGGAAACACCATATATTTT
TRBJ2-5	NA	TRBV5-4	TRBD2	CASFPGGGEETQYF	TGTGCCAGCTTCCCCGGGGGGGGAGAAGAGACCCAGTACTTC
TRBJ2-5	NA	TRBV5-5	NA	CASSPSRHIQETQYF	TGTGCCAGCAGCCCCAGCAGACATATCCAAGAGACCCAGTACTTC
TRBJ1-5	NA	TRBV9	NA	CARSAGGGNQPQHF	TGTGCCCGCAGCGCGGGGGGGGGCAATCAGCCCCAGCATTTT
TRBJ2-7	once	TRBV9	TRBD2	CASSVGTSGSGGQYF	TGTGCCAGCAGCGTAGGAACTAGCGGGAGCGGGGGGCAGTACTTC
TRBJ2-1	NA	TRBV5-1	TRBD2	CASSRLAGLYNEQFF	TGCGCCAGCAGTCGACTAGCGGGGCTATACAATGAGCAGTTCTTC
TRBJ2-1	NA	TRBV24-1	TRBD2	CATSSVSGGNNEQFF	TGTGCCACCAGTTCAGTCTCGGGGGGGAACAATGAGCAGTTCTTC